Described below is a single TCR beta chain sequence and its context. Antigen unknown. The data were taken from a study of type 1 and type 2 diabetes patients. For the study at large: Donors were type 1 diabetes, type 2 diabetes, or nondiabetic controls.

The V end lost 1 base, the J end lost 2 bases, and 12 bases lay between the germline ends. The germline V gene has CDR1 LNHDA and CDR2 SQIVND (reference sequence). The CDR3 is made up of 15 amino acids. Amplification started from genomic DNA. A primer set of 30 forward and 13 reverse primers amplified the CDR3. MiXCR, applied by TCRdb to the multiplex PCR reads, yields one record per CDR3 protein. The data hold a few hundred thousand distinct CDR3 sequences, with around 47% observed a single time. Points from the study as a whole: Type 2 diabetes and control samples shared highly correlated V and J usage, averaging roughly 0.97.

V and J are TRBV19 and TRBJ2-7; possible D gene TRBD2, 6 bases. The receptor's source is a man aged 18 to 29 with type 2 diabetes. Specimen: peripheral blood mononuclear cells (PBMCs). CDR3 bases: TGTGCCAGTAGTATAGGAGGAGGGTCTCCCTACGAGCAGTACTTC. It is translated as CASSIGGGSPYEQYF.